This T cell receptor (beta chain) was captured by sequencing in a study of a mutant IDH1 vaccine in newly diagnosed glioma. V was pared by 5 bases and J by 6 bases, with 11 bases of the junction left unmatched. The CDR3 has 17 residues. Germline assignment: CDR1 SGHNT and CDR2 YYREEE (reference sequence). Points on this clone: Its target is unknown.

Clones were sequenced by immunoSEQ multiplex PCR, and TCRdb holds only the in-frame ones, with some missing. The sample holds 50,000 to 70,000 clones, 80% to 90% seen once. Time point: week 23, last vaccination. Every vaccine dose comprised 300 ug of mutant IDH1 20-mer peptide plus topical imiquimod. The specimen was PBMCs, collected from a glioma patient whose treatment included an IDH1 peptide vaccine. This clonotype originated in a woman aged 40 to 50 with glioma. Some clones in this sample may be carry-over from other donors' samples. This rearrangement joins TRBV5-4 to TRBJ2-3; 14 nucleotides agree with TRBD2. The CDR3: CASSGTSGGGALDTQYF. The CDR3 coding sequence is TGTGCCAGCAGTGGGACTAGCGGGGGTGGGGCACTGGATACGCAGTATTTT.